This T cell receptor beta chain was captured in a study of blood T cell repertoires in COVID-19. TCRdb's copy holds only in-frame clones and misses some; the assay was immunoSEQ multiplex PCR. Of hundreds of thousands of clones listed, 80% to 90% are singletons. Trimming removed 6 bases from V and 7 bases from J, with 11 bases in between. Per germline, CDR1 KGHDR and CDR2 SFDVKD. The CDR3 contains 12 residues. The clonotype originates from a woman in her fifties or sixties who had recovered from COVID-19. This chain links TRBV24-1 with TRBJ1-1; TRBD1 is a possible D gene (6 bases). The sequenced sample consisted of PBMCs or T cells enriched from blood (not recorded which). The CDR3: CATSIGQIEAFF. The CDR3 DNA follows: TGTGCCACCAGTATCGGACAGATTGAAGCTTTCTTT.